These 15 T cell receptor beta chains were all obtained from the same sample, sequenced in a study of T cell responses to AZD1222 COVID-19 vaccine. Assay: immunoSEQ multiplex PCR; the TCRdb copy retains only in-frame clones and omits some. The sample consists of 150,000 to 200,000 clones, around 92% of them appearing once. This material consisted of peripheral blood, taken 28 days after the second AZD1222 dose. These receptors came from an adult who received the AZD1222 COVID-19 vaccine.

The gene calls are TRBV6-5 and TRBJ2-7; D uncertain. The CDR3 has 16 residues. The V gene's germline CDR1 is MNHEY and CDR2 SVGAGI. V shed 0 bases and J shed 1 base, with 13 bases lying between them. The DNA of the CDR3 is TGTGCCAGCAGTTACTCTATCAACGGACGGTCCTACGAGCAGTACTTC. It yields the protein CASSYSINGRSYEQYF.

This chain joins TRBV9 and TRBJ1-2; D is unresolved. The CDR3 is made up of 13 amino acids. The germline CDR1 and CDR2 sequences are SGDLS and YYNGEE. V shed 4 bases and J shed 3 bases, with 10 bases lying between them. The CDR3 DNA reads TGTGCCAGCAGCATGGGTCCTTACTATGGCTACACCTTC. Amino acids: CASSMGPYYGYTF. Variable domain in full (rest from reference TRBV9 and TRBJ1-2): DSGVTQTPKHLITATGQRVTLRCSPRSGDLSVYWYQQSLDQGLQFLIQYYNGEERAKGNILERFSAQQFPDLHSELNLSSLELGDSALYFCASSMGPYYGYTFGSGTRLTVV.

The chain couples TRBV27 to TRBJ1-2; 8 bases line up with TRBD1. J gave up 0 bases and V 5 bases, and 8 bases lay outside the gene matches. The length of the CDR3 is 16 residues. CDR1 MNHEY and CDR2 SMNVEV come from the germline V gene (reference sequence). CDR3 residues: CASSRTGRISNYGYTF. As DNA, the CDR3 is TGTGCCAGCAGTAGGACAGGGAGGATATCTAACTATGGCTACACCTTC.

This chain uses TRBV19 with TRBJ2-1; no firm D call. Germline values: CDR1 LNHDA, CDR2 SQIVND (reference sequence). The ends were cut back, 1 base at V and 8 bases at J, with 15 bases in the middle. This CDR3 region has 15 residues. The CDR3 DNA follows: TGTGCCAGTAGTATAGCCGCTATGGAATTTGATGAGCAGTTCTTC. Translating gives CASSIAAMEFDEQFF.

The chain is built from TRBV15 and TRBJ1-4; D might be TRBD1 (6 bases). V lost 0 bases, J lost 0 bases, and 11 bases lay in between. The germline V gene has CDR1 LNHNV and CDR2 YYDKDF (reference sequence). The CDR3 has 17 residues. The CDR3 spells CATSREGARATNEKLFF. The CDR3 nucleotides read TGTGCCACCAGCAGAGAGGGGGCAAGAGCAACTAATGAAAAACTGTTTTTT.

This clone was recorded a few times. The chain employs TRBV14 and TRBJ2-7; D ambiguous. The ends were cut back, 1 base at V and 2 bases at J, with 6 bases in the middle. The CDR3 is 13 residues long. Germline V gene data show CDR1 as SGHDN and CDR2 as FVKESK. Here the CDR3 reads CASSQGPAYEQYF. The CDR3 bases are TGTGCCAGCAGCCAAGGCCCTGCCTACGAGCAGTACTTC. Variable domain in full (rest from reference TRBV14 and TRBJ2-7): EAGVTQFPSHSVIEKGQTVTLRCDPISGHDNLYWYRRVMGKEIKFLLHFVKESKQDESGMPNNRFLAERTGGTYSTLKVQPAELEDSGVYFCASSQGPAYEQYFGPGTRLTVT.

V usage is TRBV12-5 and J usage is TRBJ1-1; D not certain. The CDR3 spans 13 residues. Germline CDR1 and CDR2: LGHNT and FRNRAP. Deletions cut 6 bases from V and 1 base from J, with 9 bases between. In DNA, the CDR3 is TGTGCTAGTGGGCGAACATGGAACACTGAAGCTTTCTTT. As protein: CASGRTWNTEAFF.

J is TRBJ2-7 and V is TRBV6-5, with D possibly TRBD2 on 6 matching bases. V gave up 3 bases and J gave up 6 bases, with 12 bases separating them. Germline CDR1 is MNHEY and CDR2 is SVGAGI. This CDR3 is built from 13 residues. The CDR3 sequence: CASSYRGTLEQYF. Here the CDR3 DNA reads TGTGCCAGCAGTTATCGGGGGACGCTCGAGCAGTACTTC.

In its sample, this clone was seen once. This chain links TRBV9 with TRBJ1-1, with D perhaps TRBD1 (5 bases). The CDR3 spans 17 residues. Germline V gene sequence: CDR1 SGDLS, CDR2 YYNGEE. Trimming removed 0 bases from V and 0 bases from J, with 15 bases in between. CDR3 sequence (DNA): TGTGCCAGCAGCGTAGTCCGAAGAGACAGATTGAACACTGAAGCTTTCTTT. Translation: CASSVVRRDRLNTEAFF.

For the CDR3, the DNA is TGTGCCAGCAGCCAACAGGGTGGCAATGGCTACACCTTC. This encodes CASSQQGGNGYTF. The rearrangement uses TRBV11-3 and TRBJ1-2, with a possible D match to TRBD1 (6 bases). The length of the CDR3 is 13 residues. From germline, CDR1 is SGHNT and CDR2 YENEEA. V was cut by 5 bases and J by 6 bases, with 13 bases left in between. The full variable domain, its missing parts supplied by reference TRBV11-3 and TRBJ1-2, is EAGVVQSPRYKIIEKKQPVAFWCNPISGHNTLYWYLQNLGQGPELLIRYENEEAVDDSQLPKDRFSAERLKGVDSTLKIQPAELGDSAVYLCASSQQGGNGYTFGSGTRLTVV.

The chain joins TRBV4-2 to TRBJ1-1; possible D gene TRBD1, 6 bases. CDR1 is LGHNA, CDR2 YNFKEQ, per germline. Trimming pared 4 bases from V and 4 bases from J, leaving 25 bases between. This CDR3 is 18 amino acids long. This CDR3 reads CASSRHKSSTGTTTEAFF. DNA for the CDR3: TGTGCCAGCAGCCGCCACAAATCATCCACCGGGACAACCACTGAAGCTTTCTTT.

In DNA, the CDR3 is TGTGCCAGCAGCTTAGGACAGGGTACTGGAAACACCATATATTTT. This codes for CASSLGQGTGNTIYF. This chain connects TRBV7-2 to TRBJ1-3, with 7 bases fitting TRBD1. V lost 1 base and J lost 2; bases outside the gene matches: 2. The CDR3 is 15 residues long. Germline assignment: CDR1 SGHTA and CDR2 FQGNSA.

The chain employs TRBV11-2 and TRBJ1-1, with D hard to call. The germline gives CDR1 SGHAT, CDR2 FQNNGV. The CDR3 spans 15 residues. The germline V and J ends were trimmed by 1 base and 5 bases, with 14 bases remaining between them. CDR3 loop: CASSLVTLELTEAFF. In DNA, the CDR3 is TGTGCCAGCAGCTTAGTCACCTTGGAATTGACTGAAGCTTTCTTT.

This clone is a singleton in its sample. The J gene is TRBJ2-1, the V gene TRBV27; no reliable D call. The V and J ends lost 6 bases and 4 bases respectively, with 13 bases between them. Germline CDR1 MNHEY, CDR2 SMNVEV (reference sequence). The CDR3 spans 14 residues. CDR3 sequence: CASSLGRGYNEQFF. The CDR3 nucleotides are TGTGCCAGCAGCCTCGGACGCGGATACAATGAGCAGTTCTTC.

The chain employs TRBV27 and TRBJ2-5; no clear D. The CDR3 is made up of 14 amino acids. Trimming cost V 7 bases and J 3 bases, with 15 bases left between them. Germline CDR1 is MNHEY and CDR2 is SMNVEV (reference sequence). The DNA of the CDR3 is TGTGCCAGCACCTTAAGCGCCCAGGAAGAGACCCAGTACTTC. Its translation is CASTLSAQEETQYF.